Given below is one T cell receptor beta chain in context. Its target is not known. These data come from a study of cytomegalovirus exposure and HLA in healthy donors. Study-level information: There were 75 million to 95 million unique TCRs (from HLA-typed donors) in an early data release.

General observations from the study: Reports described diagnosis of cytomegalovirus status by the classifier as highly specific and sensitive.

Primers for the PCR totalled 60 Vbeta and 13 Jbeta. The repertoire was sequenced with immunoSEQ multiplex PCR; TCRdb's copy has only in-frame clones and lacks some. The repertoire holds approximately 190,000 clones, around 73% seen once, with around 2.2% in the top ten. Healthy donors of bone marrow made up the group. The CDR3 has 15 residues. Germline CDR1 MGHRA, CDR2 YSYEKL. With 0 bases removed from V and 4 bases from J, the gap between germline ends came to 12 bases. The sequencing sample was made of PBMCs. This TCR came from a woman between 25 and 40 years old in good health and CMV-seropositive. The chain carries TRBV4-1 and TRBJ1-1, with a weak D call TRBD1 (6 bases). The CDR3 DNA is TGCGCCAGCAGCCAAGATCCCCAGGGGCGCACTGAAGCTTTCTTT. Amino acid sequence: CASSQDPQGRTEAFF.